The clone carrying this TCR beta chain was picked up many times. Its antigen remains unknown. The diagnoses drew upon clinical symptoms, serum thyroxine and TRAb, thyroid ultrasound and orbital computed tomography. Template material for amplifying TCR beta CDR3 regions consisted of RNA transcripts. The HTBI primer set served for first-round RT-PCR of the TCR CDR3. Via MiXCR, TCRdb re-called the multiplex PCR reads, giving one row per CDR3 protein. The sample yields some 500,000 distinct CDR3 sequences, around 16% seen once. This CDR3 comprises 15 residues. With 2 bases removed from V and 2 bases from J, the gap between germline ends came to 10 bases. Germline V gene data show CDR1 as ENHRY and CDR2 as SYGVKD. The data were obtained in a study of T cells in Graves' hyperthyroidism and ophthalmopathy. Notes on the study in general: Most clonotypes that expanded in the thyroid above 0.001 also showed up in blood.

Material for sequencing was blood. The source of this sequence is a woman under 40 with Graves' ophthalmopathy. The chain combines TRBV10-3 with TRBJ1-3, with D maybe TRBD1 (5 bases). CDR3 in DNA: TGTGCCATCAGTGAGACCGGGGGAGCTGGAAACACCATATATTTT. Protein: CAISETGGAGNTIYF.